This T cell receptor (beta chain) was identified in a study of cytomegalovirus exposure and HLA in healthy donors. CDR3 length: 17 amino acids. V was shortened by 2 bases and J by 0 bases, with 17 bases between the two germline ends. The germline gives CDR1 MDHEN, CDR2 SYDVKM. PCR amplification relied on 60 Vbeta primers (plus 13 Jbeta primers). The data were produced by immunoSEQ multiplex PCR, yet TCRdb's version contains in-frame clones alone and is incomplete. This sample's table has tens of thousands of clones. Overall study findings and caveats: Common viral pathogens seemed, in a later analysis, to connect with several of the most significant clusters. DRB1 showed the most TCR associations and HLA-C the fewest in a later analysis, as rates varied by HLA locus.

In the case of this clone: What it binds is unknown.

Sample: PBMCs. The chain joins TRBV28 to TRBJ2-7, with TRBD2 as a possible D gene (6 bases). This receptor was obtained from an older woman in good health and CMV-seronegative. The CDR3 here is CASSLVSLAESSYEQYF. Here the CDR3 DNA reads TGTGCCAGCAGTTTAGTCTCATTAGCGGAGAGCTCCTACGAGCAGTACTTC.